One and the same sample provided the 28 T cell receptor beta chains below, sequenced in a study of identical twins. TCRdb independently ran MiXCR on the 5' RACE reads; one entry per CDR3 protein. The table has about 490,000 distinct CDR3 sequences, 13% to 15% seen once. The same data also contributed to another study, on yellow fever vaccine responses in identical twins.

The sample was CD4+ T cells sorted from blood. These receptors were obtained from a young woman in good health.

This chain connects TRBV9 to TRBJ2-3; D possibly corresponds to TRBD1 (5 bases). The CDR3 extends over 16 amino acids. Germline V gene lookup returns CDR1 SGDLS and CDR2 YYNGEE. The V end was cut by 5 bases, the J end by 2 bases, with 18 bases between. The CDR3 is CASSWEVGAHTDTQYF. In nucleotides, the CDR3 is TGTGCCAGCAGTTGGGAAGTTGGGGCCCACACAGATACGCAGTATTTT.

Details on this clonotype: One junction end does not reproduce the germline sequence, and a read error may be involved. The rearrangement joins TRBV7-7 to TRBJ2-1, with TRBD1 identical over 11 bases. The germline V gene encodes CDR1 SSHAT and CDR2 FNYEAQ (reference sequence). The CDR3 totals 15 residues. CDR3 DNA sequence: TGTGCCGGCAGCGCCGGGACAGGGGGCTACAATGAGCAGTTCTTC. This codes for CAGSAGTGGYNEQFF. Variable domain in full (rest from reference TRBV7-7 and TRBJ2-1): GAGVSQSPRYKVTKRGQDVTLRCDPISSHATLYWYQQALGQGPEFLTYFNYEAQPDKSGLPSDRFSAERPEGSISTLTIQRTEQRDSAMYRCAGSAGTGGYNEQFFGPGTRLTVL.

The V and J genes are TRBV28 and TRBJ1-1, with D perhaps matching TRBD1 (6 bases). The germline gives CDR1 MDHEN, CDR2 SYDVKM. V was trimmed by 5 bases and J by 4 bases, leaving 14 bases between them. The CDR3 has 14 amino acids. As DNA, the CDR3 is TGTGCCAGCAGTATTCACAGGGTGGGCACTGAAGCTTTCTTT. It encodes CASSIHRVGTEAFF.

The V and J genes are TRBV5-1 and TRBJ2-7, with D possibly matching TRBD2 (5 bases). From germline, CDR1 is SGHRS and CDR2 YFSETQ. Between the trimmed V and J ends, which lost 4 bases and 1 base, there was a span of 12 bases. There are 14 residues in the CDR3. CDR3 region: CASSPTSGSYEQYV. The CDR3 DNA reads TGCGCCAGCAGCCCTACTTCGGGGTCCTACGAGCAGTACGTC.

The rearrangement links TRBV5-1 to TRBJ2-1, with 15 positions matching TRBD2. Germline values: CDR1 SGHRS, CDR2 YFSETQ. This CDR3 is 16 amino acids long. V dropped 3 bases and J dropped 8; count of bases not matched to a gene: 6. The CDR3 DNA reads as TGCGCCAGCAGCTCCCCGGGACTAGCGGGAGGCTATGAGCAGTTCTTC. Protein sequence: CASSSPGLAGGYEQFF. Complete variable domain (other parts from reference TRBV5-1 and TRBJ2-1): KAGVTQTPRYLIKTRGQQVTLSCSPISGHRSVSWYQQTPGQGLQFLFEYFSETQRNKGNFPGRFSGRQFSNSRSEMNVSTLELGDSALYLCASSSPGLAGGYEQFFGPGTRLTVL.

This clonotype showed up just a few times. V and J are TRBV28 and TRBJ2-1; 11 positions match TRBD2. The CDR3 is made up of 14 amino acids. Germline CDR1 is MDHEN and CDR2 is SYDVKM. Trimming took 6 bases from V and 6 from J; bases not matched to a gene: 4. CDR3 nucleotides: TGTGCCAGCAGCTCGACTAGCGGGACCAATGAGCAGTTCTTC. Translated: CASSSTSGTNEQFF.

This clonotype was counted a few times. The gene calls are TRBV12-3 or TRBV12-4 and TRBJ1-1; 9 bases agree with TRBD1. The junction had 5 bases not matched to a gene; V was cut back by 6 bases and J by 0 bases. CDR3 length equals 15 residues. The CDR3 here is CASSGQGRLNTEAFF. DNA for the CDR3: TGTGCCAGCAGCGGACAGGGGAGATTGAACACTGAAGCTTTCTTT.

The chain recombines TRBV12-3 or TRBV12-4 with TRBJ2-2; TRBD1 matches at 9 bases. The ends lost 5 bases at V and 9 bases at J; junction bases unmatched: 10. The CDR3 is 15 residues long. In DNA form, the CDR3 reads TGTGCCAGCAGTCCGATCCGTACAGGGGGCTGGGAGCTGTTTTTT. This encodes CASSPIRTGGWELFF.

This clonotype was counted between two and nine times. The chain links TRBV20-1 to TRBJ2-7, with D tentatively TRBD1 or TRBD2 (6 bases each). This CDR3 region has 14 residues. The germline gives CDR1 DFQATT, CDR2 SNEGSKA (reference sequence). V lost 4 bases and J 0 bases, leaving 13 bases between the germline ends. The CDR3 sequence: CSAIGGGSSYEQYF. The CDR3, as DNA: TGCAGTGCTATTGGAGGGGGAAGCTCCTACGAGCAGTACTTC.

This chain joins TRBV7-9 and TRBJ2-2, with TRBD2 matching 11 bases. The CDR3 runs to 17 residues. With 5 bases clipped from V and 0 bases from J, the junction kept 5 bases outside the gene matches. CDR1 and CDR2 (germline): SEHNR, FQNEAQ (reference sequence). CDR3 bases: TGTGCCAGCAGCGCCGGGGGACTAGCGGCGAACACCGGGGAGCTGTTTTTT. Its protein product is CASSAGGLAANTGELFF. Using reference TRBV7-9 and TRBJ2-2 for the parts outside the CDR3, the full variable domain is DTGVSQNPRHKITKRGQNVTFRCDPISEHNRLYWYRQTLGQGPEFLTYFQNEAQLEKSRLLSDRFSAERPKGSFSTLEIQRTEQGDSAMYLCASSAGGLAANTGELFFGEGSRLTVL.

This clonotype came up a few times. The CDR3 loop is CASSSQRDTQYF. The DNA of the CDR3 is TGTGCCAGCAGCTCACAGCGAGATACGCAGTATTTT. V is TRBV11-2 and J is TRBJ2-3, with D unclear. CDR1 is SGHAT, CDR2 FQNNGV, per germline. The CDR3 has 12 amino acids. V gave up 4 bases and J gave up 5 bases, with 7 bases separating them.

This clonotype has a count of ten or more. This chain uses TRBV12-3 or TRBV12-4 with TRBJ1-3, with D maybe TRBD1 (6 bases). Trimming stripped 5 bases from V and 4 bases from J, with 15 bases between. The CDR3 runs to 15 residues. CDR3 in DNA: TGTGCCAGCAGTCCAGGGGCCGCGGGGGGAAACACCATATATTTT. The encoded protein is CASSPGAAGGNTIYF.

The chain carries TRBV20-1 and TRBJ2-7, with D perhaps TRBD2 (5 bases). CDR1 DFQATT and CDR2 SNEGSKA come from the germline V gene (reference sequence). The CDR3 is 16 amino acids. V lost 0 bases to trimming and J lost 0 bases, with 15 bases between them. The CDR3 spells CSARDEGLLFSYEQYF. CDR3 sequence (DNA): TGCAGTGCTAGAGATGAGGGCCTCCTCTTCTCCTACGAGCAGTACTTC.

The chain uses TRBV5-1 and TRBJ2-5, with 9 bases identical to TRBD2. V shed 0 bases and J 1 base; nucleotides not matched to a gene: 7. The germline CDR1 and CDR2 sequences are SGHRS and YFSETQ. The CDR3 is made up of 17 amino acids. Here the CDR3 DNA reads TGCGCCAGCAGCTTGGTTGCGCGGGGGGGGCCCCAAGAGACCCAGTACTTC. As protein: CASSLVARGGPQETQYF.

The gene calls are TRBV2 and TRBJ2-1; the D gene is possibly TRBD2 (6 bases). With 7 bases removed from V and 1 base from J, the gap between germline ends came to 11 bases. The CDR3 loop spans 14 amino acids. Germline V gene sequence: CDR1 SNHLY, CDR2 FYNNEI. CDR3 protein: CASKVADSYNEQFF. CDR3 coding DNA: TGTGCCAGCAAGGTAGCGGATTCCTACAATGAGCAGTTCTTC.

In this sample, this clonotype turned up a few times. J is TRBJ2-7 and V is TRBV14; 8 bases agree with TRBD1. V was clipped by 4 bases and J by 6 bases; unmatched bases: 5. The CDR3 is 13 amino acids. Germline V gene data show CDR1 as SGHDN and CDR2 as FVKESK. This CDR3 reads CASSPRTGIEQYV. The CDR3 bases are TGTGCCAGCAGCCCTAGGACAGGGATCGAGCAGTACGTC.

The chain is built from TRBV28 and TRBJ2-2; possibly TRBD1 for D (6 bases). Germline values: CDR1 MDHEN, CDR2 SYDVKM. The CDR3 runs 15 residues. V was trimmed by 4 bases and J by 3 bases, leaving 12 bases between them. CDR3 DNA sequence: TGTGCCAGCAGTTCCGGTGGACAGTACACCGGGGAGCTGTTTTTT. This encodes CASSSGGQYTGELFF.

The gene calls are TRBV5-5 and TRBJ2-5; 9 bases are shared with TRBD1. The CDR3 extends over 16 amino acids. Germline CDR1 is SGHKS and CDR2 is YYEKEE (reference sequence). V was clipped by 4 bases and J by 5 bases; unmatched bases: 12. The CDR3 DNA follows: TGTGCCAGCAGCCGACAGGGGGGGACGTCGTACGAGACCCAGTACTTC. This sequence encodes CASSRQGGTSYETQYF.

This clonotype has only a few counts. The chain joins TRBV20-1 to TRBJ2-1, with 12 nucleotides matching TRBD1. Trimming took 2 bases from V and 7 from J; bases not matched to a gene: 9. The CDR3 is made up of 16 amino acids. The germline CDR1 and CDR2 sequences are DFQATT and SNEGSKA (reference sequence). The CDR3 DNA reads TGCAGTGCTAGACCCTCGGGACAGGGGGCGTGGAATGAGCAGTTCTTC. Translated, it gives CSARPSGQGAWNEQFF.

This clonotype has a handful of counts. The CDR3 spells CASSPLEAWSDTQYF. The CDR3 DNA is TGTGCCAGCAGCCCCCTAGAGGCGTGGTCAGATACGCAGTATTTT. The chain combines TRBV3-1 with TRBJ2-3; D not resolved. The CDR3 sequence is 15 residues long. The germline gives CDR1 LGHDT, CDR2 YNNKEL (reference sequence). V dropped 4 bases and J dropped 4 bases, with 15 bases sitting between them.

There are many counts of this clonotype. This chain joins TRBV3-1 and TRBJ2-1; D unresolved. Germline-derived CDR1 and CDR2 are LGHDT and YNNKEL (reference sequence). This CDR3 has 13 amino acids. V was cut by 1 base and J by 7 bases, with 8 bases left in between. The CDR3 is CASSQGGRNEQFF. In DNA, the CDR3 is TGTGCCAGCAGCCAAGGGGGTAGAAATGAGCAGTTCTTC.

This chain joins TRBV5-1 and TRBJ1-1; D uncertain. CDR3 size: 16 residues. Per germline, CDR1 SGHRS and CDR2 YFSETQ. Trimming shortened V by 0 bases and J by 2 bases, and 14 bases separated the two germline ends. The CDR3 region has the DNA TGCGCCAGCAGCTTGGATTCCCCAAAGGATAACACTGAAGCTTTCTTT. It translates to CASSLDSPKDNTEAFF.

The V gene is TRBV5-1, the J gene TRBJ1-6; unclear D gene. CDR3 length: 15 residues. Trimming left V 5 bases short and J 3 bases short, with 12 bases between. Germline CDR1 is SGHRS and CDR2 is YFSETQ. The CDR3 DNA sequence: TGCGCCAGCAGAGGTAGTCAAGACTATAATTCACCCCTCCACTTT. Translating it yields CASRGSQDYNSPLHF.

This clonotype was recorded many times. The V and J genes are TRBV10-3 and TRBJ2-3; D gene uncertain. V dropped 1 base and J dropped 0 bases, with 11 bases sitting between them. The germline CDR1 and CDR2 sequences are ENHRY and SYGVKD. This CDR3 has 16 residues. CDR3 loop: CAISELGIPSTDTQYF. CDR3 coding DNA: TGTGCCATCAGTGAGTTGGGAATCCCCAGCACAGATACGCAGTATTTT.

V and J are TRBV20-1 and TRBJ2-7; possible D gene TRBD1, 6 bases. This CDR3 is 11 amino acids long. V was pared by 6 bases and J by 7 bases, with 13 bases between. Germline lookup yields CDR1 DFQATT and CDR2 SNEGSKA (reference sequence). The CDR3 DNA follows: TGCAGTGCAGGGGACAACGAGGAGCAGTACGTC. Its translation: CSAGDNEEQYV.

The V and J genes are TRBV18 and TRBJ2-3, with unresolved D. Germline values: CDR1 KGHSH, CDR2 LQKENI. CDR3 length: 12 residues. V lost 3 bases to trimming and J lost 6 bases, with 7 bases between them. The CDR3 region has the DNA TGTGCCAGCTCACCCAACGCGGATACGCAGTATTTT. Its protein is CASSPNADTQYF.

In its sample, this clonotype was seen a few times. The chain employs TRBV5-5 and TRBJ1-2; D uncertain. The CDR3 consists of 13 residues. V lost 1 base and J 5 bases, leaving 9 bases between the germline ends. Germline V CDR1 and CDR2: SGHKS, YYEKEE (reference sequence). In DNA form, the CDR3 reads TGTGCCAGCAGCTTGCAATTAAGTTATGGCTACACCTTC. Translated, it gives CASSLQLSYGYTF.

V and J are TRBV18 and TRBJ2-7; weak D call: TRBD2 (6 bases). V lost 8 bases and J lost 7, with 18 bases in between. CDR3 size: 13 residues. The germline V gene encodes CDR1 KGHSH and CDR2 LQKENI. CDR3 sequence (DNA): TGTGCCAGCCCTCGAGGAGGGCCCGGTGAGCAGTACGTC. It codes for CASPRGGPGEQYV.